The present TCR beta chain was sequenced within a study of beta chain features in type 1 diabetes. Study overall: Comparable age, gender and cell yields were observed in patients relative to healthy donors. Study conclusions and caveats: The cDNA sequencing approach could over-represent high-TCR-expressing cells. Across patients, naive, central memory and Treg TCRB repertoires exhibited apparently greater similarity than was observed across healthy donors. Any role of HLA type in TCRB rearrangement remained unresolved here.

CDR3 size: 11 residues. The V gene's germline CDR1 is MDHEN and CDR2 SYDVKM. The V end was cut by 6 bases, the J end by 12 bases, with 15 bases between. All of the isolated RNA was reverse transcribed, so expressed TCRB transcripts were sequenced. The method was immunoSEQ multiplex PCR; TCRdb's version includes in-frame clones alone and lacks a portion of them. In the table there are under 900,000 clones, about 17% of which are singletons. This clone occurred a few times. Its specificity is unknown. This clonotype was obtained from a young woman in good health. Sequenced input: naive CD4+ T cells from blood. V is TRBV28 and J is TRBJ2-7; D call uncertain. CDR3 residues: CASSLSERWYF. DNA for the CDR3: TGTGCCAGCAGCCTCAGCGAAAGGTGGTACTTC.